This TCR beta chain was found in a study of response to subunit inactivated influenza vaccine. For this clonotype: No antigen is known for it.

General study findings and limits: The study's authors posited that every seasonal influenza vaccination enlists few new T cells.

V lost 0 bases, J lost 1 base, and 15 bases lay in between. Germline V CDR1 and CDR2: LGHNA, YSLEER. CDR3 length: 18 residues. TCRdb used MiXCR to reprocess the RT-PCR reads, holding one entry per CDR3 protein. This sample has roughly 570,000 distinct CDR3 sequences, with roughly 15% found just once. This specimen consisted of PBMCs from blood, obtained roughly 12 days after vaccination. This chain joins TRBV4-3 and TRBJ2-2; D gene ambiguous. The receptor was isolated from a man aged 45-65 years who received an inactivated influenza vaccine. The CDR3 reads CASSQDLWTSRNTGELFF. The CDR3 nucleotides are TGCGCCAGCAGCCAAGATCTTTGGACCAGTAGGAACACCGGGGAGCTGTTTTTT.